One and the same sample provided the 26 T cell receptor beta chains below, sequenced in a study of early T cells in non-severe SARS-CoV-2 infection. TCRdb passed the 5' RACE reads through MiXCR, listing each CDR3 protein once. The sample consists of about 81,000 distinct CDR3 sequences, 14% of them appearing once. Sequences were obtained from whole blood. The receptors were sampled from an adult who was a healthcare worker with PCR-confirmed SARS-CoV-2 infection or an uninfected control (not recorded which).

This clonotype was observed a handful of times. V and J are TRBV20-1 and TRBJ1-2; 11 bases are a match to TRBD1. V gave up 4 bases and J gave up 5 bases; unmatched junction bases: 3. There are 13 residues in the CDR3. CDR1 DFQATT and CDR2 SNEGSKA come from the germline V gene (reference sequence). The CDR3 spells CSATDRGPYGYTF. The CDR3, as DNA: TGCAGTGCTACGGACAGGGGGCCGTATGGCTACACCTTC.

The chain links TRBV14 to TRBJ2-5; tentatively, D is TRBD2 (6 bases). This CDR3 has 14 amino acids. V was clipped by 0 bases and J by 5 bases, with 10 bases between them. The germline V gene has CDR1 SGHDN and CDR2 FVKESK. The CDR3 loop is CASSQESGRETQYF. The DNA for the CDR3 is TGTGCCAGCAGCCAAGAGAGCGGGCGGGAGACCCAGTACTTC.

This sequence joins TRBV3-1 and TRBJ1-2; D not certain. The CDR3 runs to 14 residues. Trimming pared 1 base from V and 6 bases from J, leaving 12 bases between. The V gene's germline CDR1 is LGHDT and CDR2 YNNKEL (reference sequence). Here the CDR3 DNA reads TGTGCCAGCAGCCAAGCCCAGGCTGGGGATGGCTACACCTTC. Its protein product is CASSQAQAGDGYTF.

V usage is TRBV11-1 and J usage is TRBJ2-5; D unresolved. Trimming removed 5 bases from V and 0 bases from J, with 4 bases in between. Germline V gives CDR1 SGHAT, CDR2 FQDESV (reference sequence). The length of the CDR3 is 12 residues. CDR3 in amino acids: CASSRNQETQYF. The CDR3 DNA reads TGTGCCAGCAGCCGGAACCAAGAGACCCAGTACTTC.

This clonotype was found many times. The CDR3 is CSARSPSATSGGLTDTQYF. The CDR3 nucleotides are TGCAGTGCTAGATCCCCGTCGGCTACTAGCGGGGGACTCACAGATACGCAGTATTTT. The chain carries TRBV20-1 and TRBJ2-3, with 11 bases identical to TRBD2. V shed 2 bases and J 2 bases; nucleotides not matched to a gene: 15. The germline gives CDR1 DFQATT, CDR2 SNEGSKA (reference sequence). There are 19 residues in the CDR3.

The CDR3 is CASSVGLGTDTQYF. In DNA, the CDR3 is TGTGCCAGCAGCGTAGGTCTAGGCACAGATACGCAGTATTTT. The chain couples TRBV9 to TRBJ2-3; D gene uncertain. From germline, CDR1 is SGDLS and CDR2 YYNGEE. The CDR3 totals 14 residues. The ends were cut back, 0 bases at V and 1 base at J, with 6 bases in the middle. The full variable domain, in which reference TRBV9 and TRBJ2-3 provide the parts outside the CDR3, is DSGVTQTPKHLITATGQRVTLRCSPRSGDLSVYWYQQSLDQGLQFLIQYYNGEERAKGNILERFSAQQFPDLHSELNLSSLELGDSALYFCASSVGLGTDTQYFGPGTRLTVL.

This sequence joins TRBV15 and TRBJ2-5; D not certain. Trimming took 0 bases from V and 2 from J, leaving 10 bases between them. CDR3 length: 15 residues. Germline CDR1 is LNHNV and CDR2 is YYDKDF (reference sequence). CDR3 sequence: CATSRDLTGQETQYF. The CDR3 nucleotides read TGTGCCACCAGCAGAGATTTGACCGGACAAGAGACCCAGTACTTC.

The CDR3 DNA reads as TGTGCCAGCACCGCACTACGAGAGACCCAGTACTTC. It yields the protein CASTALRETQYF. The chain joins TRBV6-1 to TRBJ2-5; D remains ambiguous. With 7 bases removed from V and 4 bases from J, the gap between germline ends came to 10 bases. The CDR3 totals 12 residues. Germline V gene data show CDR1 as MNHNS and CDR2 as SASEGT.

The sample holds a few counts of this clonotype. The genes are TRBV7-3 and TRBJ2-1; TRBD1 matches at 7 bases. CDR1 and CDR2 (germline): SGHTA, FQGTGA. The CDR3 length is 15 residues. V trimming: 6 bases; J trimming: 0 bases; junction bases outside the gene matches: 5. The CDR3 DNA sequence: TGTGCCAGCAGTACACAGGGGAGCTCCTACAATGAGCAGTTCTTC. This encodes CASSTQGSSYNEQFF.

The chain links TRBV9 to TRBJ2-7; D not resolved. V lost 0 bases and J 1 base, leaving 8 bases between the germline ends. Germline values: CDR1 SGDLS, CDR2 YYNGEE. The CDR3 is made up of 14 amino acids. The DNA for the CDR3 is TGTGCCAGCAGCGTAGCTTACGGATCCTACGAGCAGTACTTC. It yields the protein CASSVAYGSYEQYF.

This clonotype appeared many times. The rearrangement links TRBV6-5 to TRBJ1-5; TRBD1 might be the D (6 bases). The V gene lost 6 bases and the J gene lost 10 bases, with 13 bases spanning the gap. CDR1 and CDR2 from the germline V gene are MNHEY and SVGAGI. The CDR3 spans 12 residues. CDR3 protein: CASSQRGGPQHF. Here the CDR3 DNA reads TGTGCCAGCAGCCAGAGGGGGGGCCCCCAGCATTTT.

Many counts were recorded for this clonotype. The chain employs TRBV28 and TRBJ2-2; D may be TRBD2 (7 bases). Looked up from germline, CDR1 is MDHEN and CDR2 is SYDVKM. V lost 5 bases and J lost 5, with 21 bases in between. This CDR3 is 17 amino acids long. CDR3 residues: CASSRTNAGASTGELFF. In DNA form, the CDR3 reads TGTGCCAGCAGTCGAACCAACGCGGGGGCCTCAACCGGGGAGCTGTTTTTT.

A few counts support this clonotype. The genes are TRBV7-2 and TRBJ1-2; D unclear. Germline values: CDR1 SGHTA, CDR2 FQGNSA. The CDR3 totals 13 residues. Trimming cost V 5 bases and J 5 bases, with 12 bases left between them. CDR3 region: CASSPGPDYGYTF. The CDR3 bases are TGTGCCAGCAGCCCCGGGCCCGATTATGGCTACACCTTC. Full variable domain (outside the CDR3, taken from reference TRBV7-2 and TRBJ1-2): GAGVSQSPSNKVTEKGKDVELRCDPISGHTALYWYRQSLGQGLEFLIYFQGNSAPDKSGLPSDRFSAERTGGSVSTLTIQRTQQEDSAVYLCASSPGPDYGYTFGSGTRLTVV.

This clonotype was seen a handful of times. V is TRBV7-2 and J is TRBJ2-1; D gene unclear. The ends were cut back, 5 bases at V and 12 bases at J, with 14 bases in the middle. The CDR3 covers 12 residues. Germline CDR1 reads SGHTA; CDR2 reads FQGNSA. CDR3 sequence (DNA): TGTGCCAGCAGCCCTTTGACCCCCGGGCAGTTCTTC. Translating gives CASSPLTPGQFF.

The sample holds a few counts of this clonotype. The rearrangement links TRBV12-5 to TRBJ2-1; no firm D call. The CDR3 consists of 15 residues. The germline V and J ends were trimmed by 4 bases and 0 bases, with 10 bases remaining between them. Germline V gene lookup returns CDR1 LGHNT and CDR2 FRNRAP. This CDR3 reads CASGYWKSSYNEQFF. In DNA form, the CDR3 reads TGTGCTAGTGGTTATTGGAAAAGCTCCTACAATGAGCAGTTCTTC.

This clonotype occurred many times. CDR3 residues: CASSEETSTEAFF. The CDR3 DNA reads as TGTGCCAGCAGTGAAGAGACATCCACTGAAGCTTTCTTT. This chain links TRBV6-1 with TRBJ1-1; D gene uncertain. The germline V gene has CDR1 MNHNS and CDR2 SASEGT. Trimming removed 1 base at V and 4 bases at J, with 7 bases between. The CDR3 extends over 13 amino acids.

This clonotype has just a few counts. The genes are TRBV29-1 and TRBJ2-5; TRBD1 or TRBD2 may be the D gene (5 bases each). Trimming stripped 7 bases from V and 4 bases from J, with 16 bases between. The germline gives CDR1 SQVTM, CDR2 ANQGSEA. The CDR3 sequence is 13 residues long. For the CDR3, the DNA is TGCAGCGAAGAGCGGAATGGGGGAGAGACCCAGTACTTC. Its translation: CSEERNGGETQYF.

This clonotype was observed at least ten times. This chain connects TRBV19 to TRBJ1-6; D is unresolved. V lost 3 bases, J lost 9 bases, and 9 bases lay in between. This CDR3 is built from 13 residues. Germline CDR1 and CDR2: LNHDA and SQIVND (reference sequence). In nucleotides, the CDR3 is TGTGCCAGTAGTATTGACCGTCGTTCACCCCTCCACTTT. Residues: CASSIDRRSPLHF.

This clonotype was seen only a few times. The rearrangement joins TRBV7-8 to TRBJ1-2; perhaps TRBD1 as D (6 bases). V lost 0 bases, J lost 6 bases, and 11 bases lay in between. The CDR3 loop spans 14 amino acids. From germline, CDR1 is SGHVS and CDR2 FQNEAQ. CDR3 region: CASSLALTGNGYTF. CDR3 in DNA: TGTGCCAGCAGCTTAGCGCTAACAGGGAATGGCTACACCTTC.

This clonotype was observed a few times. CDR3 region: CASSLARDRFYEQYF. The CDR3 DNA reads as TGTGCCAGCAGCTTAGCGCGGGACAGATTCTACGAGCAGTACTTC. The V gene is TRBV11-2, the J gene TRBJ2-7, with a tentative D call TRBD1 (7 bases). Trimming pared 1 base from V and 3 bases from J, leaving 13 bases between. This CDR3 has 15 residues. The germline gives CDR1 SGHAT, CDR2 FQNNGV.

The CDR3 sequence is CASSLGRDPTGELFF. In DNA form, the CDR3 reads TGTGCCAGCAGCTTAGGCCGGGACCCCACCGGGGAGCTGTTTTTT. The chain uses TRBV7-9 and TRBJ2-2; either TRBD1 or TRBD2 may supply D (5 bases each). V shed 1 base and J shed 4 bases, with 10 bases lying between them. Per germline, CDR1 SEHNR and CDR2 FQNEAQ (reference sequence). This CDR3 spans 15 amino acids.

This clonotype was seen repeatedly, ten times or more. This sequence joins TRBV14 and TRBJ2-3; D remains unclear. CDR1 is SGHDN, CDR2 FVKESK, per germline. The V end lost 1 base, the J end lost 2 bases, and 7 bases lay between the germline ends. This CDR3 is 14 amino acids long. The CDR3 sequence: CASSQVLVTDTQYF. The DNA of the CDR3 is TGTGCCAGCAGCCAAGTACTCGTCACAGATACGCAGTATTTT. The whole variable domain, filled in from reference TRBV14 and TRBJ2-3, reads EAGVTQFPSHSVIEKGQTVTLRCDPISGHDNLYWYRRVMGKEIKFLLHFVKESKQDESGMPNNRFLAERTGGTYSTLKVQPAELEDSGVYFCASSQVLVTDTQYFGPGTRLTVL.

This clonotype was detected many times. This chain uses TRBV6-2 or TRBV6-3 with TRBJ1-2; D possibly corresponds to TRBD1 (5 bases). The germline V gene encodes CDR1 MNHEY and CDR2 SVGEGT. The CDR3 consists of 13 residues. Trimming shortened V by 4 bases and J by 7 bases, and 13 bases separated the two germline ends. The CDR3 protein is CASSSGRTFGYTF. CDR3 DNA: TGTGCCAGCAGTTCGGGACGGACGTTTGGCTACACCTTC.

This clonotype was seen repeatedly, ten times or more. This chain connects TRBV6-6 to TRBJ2-1; D could derive from TRBD1 or TRBD2 (5 bases each). There are 16 residues in the CDR3. Per the germline V gene, CDR1 is MNHNY and CDR2 is SVGAGI (reference sequence). V was pared by 0 bases and J by 8 bases, with 17 bases between. This chain's CDR3 is CASSYSGAVEKYEQFF. The CDR3 coding sequence is TGTGCCAGCAGTTACTCCGGGGCAGTAGAGAAGTATGAGCAGTTCTTC.

This clonotype was recorded at least ten times. J is TRBJ2-7 and V is TRBV28; 9 bases are a match to TRBD2. Germline CDR1 MDHEN, CDR2 SYDVKM. Trimming took 10 bases from V and 4 from J; bases not matched to a gene: 8. CDR3 length: 13 residues. CDR3 DNA: TGTGCCACTAGCGGGATAACGGGGTACGAGCAGTACTTC. This sequence encodes CATSGITGYEQYF.

The V call is TRBV15, the J call TRBJ2-1, with D possibly being TRBD1 or TRBD2 (5 bases each). Looked up from germline, CDR1 is LNHNV and CDR2 is YYDKDF (reference sequence). The CDR3 runs 14 residues. The germline V and J ends were trimmed by 5 bases and 7 bases, with 15 bases remaining between them. DNA for the CDR3: TGTGCCACCAGCTCCCGTGGGACCTGGAATGAGCAGTTCTTC. This gives the protein CATSSRGTWNEQFF.